This TCR beta chain originates from a study of blood T cell repertoires in COVID-19 (dated by TCRdb to the early 2020s). For context, the study as a whole: Samples from collaborators originated in the United States, Italy and Spain and spanned both the acute and convalescent phases of COVID-19. The material from the prospective study consisted of cDNA or gDNA derived from T cells, B-cell-depleted T cells, or PBMCs. Deeply sampled blood TCRbeta repertoires from subjects exposed to, actively infected with, or recovered from COVID-19 were included in the dataset. The repertoires were released in a freely available public database meant as a resource for research on the immune response to SARS-CoV-2. The samples were drawn from the first 160 participants of the ongoing ImmuneRACE study and from 950 to 1,500 subjects provided by 6 global collaborators. Sample metadata almost always included a de-identified subject ID, COVID-19 status, age in years and sex. Where available, HLA class I and class II types were taken from metadata supplied by the sample provider and were not determined by assay-based typing.

TCRbeta CDR3 regions were amplified from genomic DNA using the immunoSEQ Assay, a bias-controlled multiplex PCR. In the original analysis: Nucleated cell counts per sample were estimated from amplification of reference gene primers within the assay. To quantify the absolute abundance of each unique TCRbeta CDR3 rearrangement, sequence reads were collapsed and filtered. For each sample, productive Simpson clonality was calculated as the square root of Simpson's diversity index over productive rearrangements. The immuneACCESS repertoire file appears here via TCRdb, limited to in-frame rearrangements. These files lack a portion of the clones; in checked studies, under half of the deficit traces to unresolved V genes, and the cause of the others is not known. The V and J calls and clone size were taken over from that table, and D and trimming were inferred from the DNA. Present in this sample are some 40,000 clones, approximately 84% of which were seen just once. The top ten clonotypes cover around 15% of the sample.

The study at large found these results: The amount of clinical and demographic metadata varied by source and participant and was provided uncurated.

Details on this clone: Its antigen is not yet known. Base qualities were left out, and no much larger clone turns up one base away.

The CDR3 covers 14 residues, taking in both the cysteine and the phenylalanine. This entry keeps only the CDR3 DNA: 42 bases, framed from base 1. Reading the germline V gene gives CDR1 SGDLS and CDR2 YYNGEE. V is pared back by 3 bases and J by 0 bases, with 10 bases lying between the germline termini. Each collaborating institution followed its own protocols to collect whole blood in K2EDTA tubes. Collaborator samples were shipped for TCRbeta analysis as frozen whole blood, isolated PBMCs, or DNA extracted from either sample type. This receptor was taken from a man aged 45-60 years with active or convalescent COVID-19. Sequences were obtained from peripheral blood. The sequence links TRBV9 to TRBJ2-7; tentative D gene TRBD2, with 7 bases matching. The base sequence is TGTGCCAGCAGCGAGGGGGGGAGCTCCTACGAGCAGTACTTC. The translation is CASSEGGSSYEQYF.